The clone carrying this T cell receptor beta chain was recorded once. The junction differs from germline at one of its ends, possibly a read error. TCRdb keeps only in-frame clones here, not all; method: immunoSEQ multiplex PCR. The sample has roughly 69,000 clones, 91% seen once. This sample was included in a study of T cell changes during pregnancy in multiple sclerosis. Germline loops: CDR1 LGHNA, CDR2 YSLEER. The CDR3 has 14 residues. This sample comprised CD4+ T cells from peripheral blood mononuclear cells, obtained in the third trimester of pregnancy. The clonotype originates from a female donor in good health, enrolled as a control in a pregnancy study. V usage is TRBV4-3 and J usage is TRBJ1-1, with a possible D match to TRBD1 (5 bases). CDR3 protein: CTSSLQQVHTEAFF. The CDR3 DNA is TGCACCAGCAGCCTACAACAGGTACACACTGAAGCTTTCTTT.